This T cell receptor (beta chain) was captured in a study of blood T cell repertoires in COVID-19. About the study: The United States, Italy and Spain supplied acute and convalescent COVID-19 samples.

Trimming removed 5 bases from V and 2 bases from J; junction bases left unmatched: 3. The germline gives CDR1 KGHSH, CDR2 LQKENI. This CDR3 region has 14 residues. The data were produced by immunoSEQ multiplex PCR, yet TCRdb's version contains in-frame clones alone and is incomplete. Of about 160,000 clones listed, roughly 88% are singletons. The clonotype comes from a woman in her fifties or sixties who had recovered from COVID-19. The chain carries TRBV18 and TRBJ1-2, with TRBD1 matching over 9 bases. The sequencing sample was made of PBMCs or T cells enriched from blood (not recorded which). This CDR3 reads CASSTGTGNYGYTF. The DNA for the CDR3 is TGTGCCAGCTCAACCGGGACAGGGAACTATGGCTACACCTTC.